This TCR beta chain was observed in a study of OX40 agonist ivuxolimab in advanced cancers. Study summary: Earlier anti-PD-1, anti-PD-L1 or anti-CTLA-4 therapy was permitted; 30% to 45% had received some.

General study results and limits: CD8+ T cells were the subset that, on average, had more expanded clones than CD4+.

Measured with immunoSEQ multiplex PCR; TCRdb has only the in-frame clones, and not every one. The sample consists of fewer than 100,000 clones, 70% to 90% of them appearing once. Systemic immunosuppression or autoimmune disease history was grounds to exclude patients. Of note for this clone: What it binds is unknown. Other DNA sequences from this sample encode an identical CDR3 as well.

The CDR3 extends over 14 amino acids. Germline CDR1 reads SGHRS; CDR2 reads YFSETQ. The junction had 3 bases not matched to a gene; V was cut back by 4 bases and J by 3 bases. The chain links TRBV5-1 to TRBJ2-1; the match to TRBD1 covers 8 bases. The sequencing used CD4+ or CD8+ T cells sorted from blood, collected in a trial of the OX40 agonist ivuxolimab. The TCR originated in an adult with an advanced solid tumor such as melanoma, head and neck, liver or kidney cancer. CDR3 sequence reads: CASSPGQGYNEQFF. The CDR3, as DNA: TGCGCCAGCAGCCCTGGACAGGGCTACAATGAGCAGTTCTTC. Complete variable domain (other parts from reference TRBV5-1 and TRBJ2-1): KAGVTQTPRYLIKTRGQQVTLSCSPISGHRSVSWYQQTPGQGLQFLFEYFSETQRNKGNFPGRFSGRQFSNSRSEMNVSTLELGDSALYLCASSPGQGYNEQFFGPGTRLTVL.